The 29 T cell receptor beta chains below were found in one sample sequenced in a study of T-cell reconstitution after alpha-beta-depleted transplantation in children. TCRbeta library construction was performed incorporating unique molecular identifiers. MiXCR, run by TCRdb on the PCR reads, gives a single entry per CDR3 protein. The sample records under 400,000 distinct CDR3 sequences, around 25% being singletons. Here the sequenced sample was PBMCs, mostly from graft donor cells, taken 180 days after TCRalphabeta/CD19-depleted stem cell transplant. The source is a male patient aged 10 to 17 who had a stem cell transplant for acute lymphoblastic leukemia, so the T cells may come from the graft donor.

As to this clonotype: The junction does not match germline at one end; this may be a read error. V and J are TRBV20-1 and TRBJ2-1; D is uncertain. Germline values: CDR1 DFQATT, CDR2 SNEGSKA (reference sequence). The CDR3 is made up of 11 amino acids. The CDR3 DNA reads TGCAGTGCTAGCCTAGGCGGAGAGCGGTTCTTC. Encoded protein: CSASLGGERFF.

This chain connects TRBV5-1 to TRBJ2-5; 12 nucleotides agree with TRBD2. The CDR3 is made up of 21 amino acids. The V gene's germline CDR1 is SGHRS and CDR2 YFSETQ. V was pared by 0 bases and J by 5 bases, with 20 bases of the junction left unmatched. In nucleotides, the CDR3 is TGCGCCAGCAGCTTGGTCAGCGAGGGTGCTAGCGGGAGGGCCCCGCTGGAGACCCAGTACTTC. Its protein product is CASSLVSEGASGRAPLETQYF.

This clonotype was seen only a few times. The chain couples TRBV4-1 to TRBJ2-7; perhaps TRBD2 as D (6 bases). The V and J ends lost 0 bases and 2 bases respectively, with 11 bases between them. CDR1 is MGHRA, CDR2 YSYEKL, per germline. The CDR3 has 15 amino acids. In DNA, the CDR3 is TGCGCCAGCAGCCAAGACATCGCGGGGCCCTACGAGCAGTACTTC. Protein product: CASSQDIAGPYEQYF.

The V and J genes are TRBV28 and TRBJ2-5, with D uncertain. The germline V gene encodes CDR1 MDHEN and CDR2 SYDVKM. The CDR3 length is 14 residues. V was pared by 3 bases and J by 1 base, with 9 bases between. The CDR3 DNA reads as TGTGCCAGCAGTTTTTTGGGTTTCCAAGAGACCCAGTACTTC. It is translated as CASSFLGFQETQYF.

The chain couples TRBV7-9 to TRBJ2-3; D remains unclear. The V end lost 6 bases, the J end lost 4 bases, and 8 bases lay between the germline ends. Per the germline V gene, CDR1 is SEHNR and CDR2 is FQNEAQ (reference sequence). This CDR3 contains 12 residues. CDR3 coding DNA: TGTGCCAGCAGGTACCAATCAGATACGCAGTATTTT. This codes for CASRYQSDTQYF.

This chain links TRBV27 with TRBJ1-6; D gene ambiguous. Trimming left V 3 bases short and J 0 bases short, with 12 bases between. The germline gives CDR1 MNHEY, CDR2 SMNVEV (reference sequence). CDR3 length: 17 residues. The DNA of the CDR3 is TGTGCCAGCAGTTTCGACCGCCTGAGCTCCTATAATTCACCCCTCCACTTT. Protein sequence: CASSFDRLSSYNSPLHF.

This clonotype has only a few counts. The chain links TRBV15 to TRBJ2-2; 11 nucleotides agree with TRBD1. This CDR3 spans 17 amino acids. V shed 3 bases and J 4 bases; nucleotides not matched to a gene: 7. Looked up from germline, CDR1 is LNHNV and CDR2 is YYDKDF (reference sequence). The CDR3 loop is CATSRGPGTGGTGELFF. The DNA of the CDR3 is TGTGCCACCAGCAGGGGACCTGGGACAGGGGGCACCGGGGAGCTGTTTTTT. Based on the CDR3 plus reference TRBV15 and TRBJ2-2, the full variable domain is DAMVIQNPRYQVTQFGKPVTLSCSQTLNHNVMYWYQQKSSQAPKLLFHYYDKDFNNEADTPDNFQSRRPNTSFCFLDIRSPGLGDTAMYLCATSRGPGTGGTGELFFGEGSRLTVL.

In its sample, this clonotype was seen a few times. The chain is built from TRBV7-9 and TRBJ2-7; 7 bases map to TRBD1. Germline CDR1 and CDR2: SEHNR and FQNEAQ (reference sequence). Unmatched junction bases numbered 6, after V lost 5 bases and J lost 2 bases. This CDR3 is 14 amino acids long. CDR3 sequence: CASSPTGFTYEQYF. The CDR3 nucleotides are TGTGCCAGCAGCCCGACAGGGTTCACCTACGAGCAGTACTTC.

This chain uses TRBV27 with TRBJ2-2, with a tentative D call TRBD2 (6 bases). This CDR3 is 18 amino acids long. V was trimmed by 2 bases and J by 6 bases, leaving 22 bases between them. Germline V gene lookup returns CDR1 MNHEY and CDR2 SMNVEV (reference sequence). CDR3 nucleotides: TGTGCCAGCAGTTTAGGGGTAGCCGGAGGGCCTGTCCCCGGGGAGCTGTTTTTT. It encodes CASSLGVAGGPVPGELFF.

The chain carries TRBV28 and TRBJ1-1, with TRBD1 matching over 8 bases. J lost 5 bases, V lost 1 base, and 6 bases had no gene match. The CDR3 is made up of 15 amino acids. The germline V gene encodes CDR1 MDHEN and CDR2 SYDVKM. The CDR3 DNA reads TGTGCCAGCAGTTTATCCGACAGGGGTCGAACTGAAGCTTTCTTT. Residues: CASSLSDRGRTEAFF.

This clonotype was seen a handful of times. The chain joins TRBV7-9 to TRBJ2-7, with 10 bases that match TRBD1. The CDR3 totals 16 residues. From germline, CDR1 is SEHNR and CDR2 FQNEAQ (reference sequence). J lost 3 bases, V lost 1 base, and 6 bases had no gene match. The CDR3, as DNA: TGTGCCAGCAGCTTAGACTGGGGGACAGGGGTCTACGAGCAGTACTTC. This gives the protein CASSLDWGTGVYEQYF.

This clonotype was found a few times. This rearrangement joins TRBV20-1 to TRBJ1-2; no reliable D call. V lost 6 bases, J lost 2 bases, and 10 bases lay in between. The V gene's germline CDR1 is DFQATT and CDR2 SNEGSKA (reference sequence). The CDR3 loop spans 12 amino acids. The CDR3 region is CSATLENYGYTF. CDR3 DNA: TGCAGTGCCACACTAGAGAACTATGGCTACACCTTC.

This chain joins TRBV20-1 and TRBJ2-7; the match to TRBD2 covers 8 bases. CDR1 DFQATT and CDR2 SNEGSKA come from the germline V gene (reference sequence). Trimming at V came to 0 bases and at J to 0 bases, leaving 4 bases not matched to a gene. The CDR3 is 15 residues long. This CDR3 reads CSARDGGGPSYEQYF. The DNA for the CDR3 is TGCAGTGCTAGAGACGGGGGGGGCCCCTCCTACGAGCAGTACTTC.

The chain carries TRBV9 and TRBJ2-4; either TRBD1 or TRBD2 may fit D (6 bases each). Germline values: CDR1 SGDLS, CDR2 YYNGEE. The CDR3 loop spans 13 amino acids. The V end lost 0 bases, the J end lost 11 bases, and 12 bases lay between the germline ends. The CDR3 loop is CASSVGGGGFQYF. The CDR3, as DNA: TGTGCCAGCAGCGTAGGAGGGGGAGGTTTTCAGTACTTC.

The chain joins TRBV7-3 to TRBJ1-5; D gene unclear. The CDR3 spans 18 residues. Trimming left V 1 base short and J 2 bases short, with 18 bases between. CDR1 is SGHTA, CDR2 FQGTGA, per germline. The CDR3 nucleotides are TGTGCCAGCAGCTTAAGCACAAAGAGGGCGCGGGGCAATCAGCCCCAGCATTTT. It yields the protein CASSLSTKRARGNQPQHF.

The chain has TRBV4-1 and TRBJ2-7, with TRBD1 matching over 8 bases. CDR3 size: 16 residues. Unmatched junction bases numbered 8, after V lost 1 base and J lost 3 bases. Germline lookup yields CDR1 MGHRA and CDR2 YSYEKL. CDR3 nucleotides: TGCGCCAGCAGCCAAGTAGGGGGACAGGTTAGCTACGAGCAGTACTTC. This encodes CASSQVGGQVSYEQYF.

This clonotype was seen a handful of times. The chain joins TRBV20-1 to TRBJ2-1, with 7 bases lining up with TRBD2. Germline CDR1 reads DFQATT; CDR2 reads SNEGSKA (reference sequence). The V segment lost 2 bases and the J segment 7 bases; nucleotides outside the gene matches: 20. The CDR3 totals 18 residues. CDR3 sequence reads: CSARSGRVVRERRNEQFF. DNA for the CDR3: TGCAGTGCTAGATCGGGAAGGGTGGTGCGGGAGAGGAGGAATGAGCAGTTCTTC.

The sample holds many counts of this clonotype. The chain carries TRBV29-1 and TRBJ2-5; 10 positions match TRBD2. Germline assignment: CDR1 SQVTM and CDR2 ANQGSEA. This CDR3 comprises 16 residues. V trimming: 0 bases; J trimming: 2 bases; junction bases outside the gene matches: 6. The CDR3 DNA reads as TGCAGCGTTGAAGATGGGCTAGCGGGAGTGCAAGAGACCCAGTACTTC. Translating gives CSVEDGLAGVQETQYF.

The chain couples TRBV11-2 to TRBJ2-7, with TRBD2 matching 7 bases. The V gene end was trimmed by 2 bases and the J gene end by 5 bases; junction bases not matched to a gene: 15. Looked up from germline, CDR1 is SGHAT and CDR2 is FQNNGV. There are 17 residues in the CDR3. CDR3 protein: CASSLTRDYFIYNEQYF. The CDR3 bases are TGTGCCAGCAGCTTAACTCGGGACTACTTCATTTATAACGAGCAGTACTTC.

This chain connects TRBV20-1 to TRBJ2-6; weak D call: TRBD1 (6 bases). The CDR3 has 15 amino acids. Germline-derived CDR1 and CDR2 are DFQATT and SNEGSKA (reference sequence). V lost 4 bases, J lost 4 bases, and 14 bases lay in between. CDR3 protein: CSATLRQVGANVLTF. CDR3 coding DNA: TGCAGTGCTACCCTCCGACAGGTGGGGGCCAACGTCCTGACTTTC.

The chain couples TRBV27 to TRBJ2-5; TRBD1 might be the D (6 bases). The CDR3 runs to 14 residues. V was shortened by 0 bases and J by 5 bases, with 10 bases between the two germline ends. From germline, CDR1 is MNHEY and CDR2 SMNVEV (reference sequence). CDR3 residues: CASSLSGAWETQYF. CDR3 nucleotides: TGTGCCAGCAGTTTATCGGGGGCTTGGGAGACCCAGTACTTC.

The chain uses TRBV5-1 and TRBJ2-2; tentative D call: TRBD2 (5 bases). The CDR3 totals 15 residues. Germline loops: CDR1 SGHRS, CDR2 YFSETQ. V lost 0 bases and J lost 2, with 8 bases in between. The CDR3 is CASSLGLLNTGELFF. The CDR3 coding sequence is TGCGCCAGCAGCTTGGGACTACTTAACACCGGGGAGCTGTTTTTT. Full variable domain (outside the CDR3, taken from reference TRBV5-1 and TRBJ2-2): KAGVTQTPRYLIKTRGQQVTLSCSPISGHRSVSWYQQTPGQGLQFLFEYFSETQRNKGNFPGRFSGRQFSNSRSEMNVSTLELGDSALYLCASSLGLLNTGELFFGEGSRLTVL.

This clonotype has only a few counts. V and J are TRBV5-1 and TRBJ1-2, with D unresolved. CDR1 is SGHRS, CDR2 YFSETQ, per germline. The CDR3 consists of 16 residues. The V end lost 4 bases, the J end lost 6 bases, and 22 bases lay between the germline ends. Written as DNA, the CDR3 is TGCGCCAGCAGCCGTCCCCGGGATCTCCCAGGTGATGGCTACACCTTC. Its translation is CASSRPRDLPGDGYTF.

CDR3 amino acids: CASSLVGGTGGDYNEQFF. DNA for the CDR3: TGTGCCAGCAGCTTAGTAGGGGGAACGGGCGGGGACTACAATGAGCAGTTCTTC. This chain links TRBV11-1 with TRBJ2-1; the D gene could be TRBD1 or TRBD2 (6 bases each). Trimming stripped 1 base from V and 3 bases from J, with 19 bases between. Germline V gene lookup returns CDR1 SGHAT and CDR2 FQDESV (reference sequence). The CDR3 covers 18 residues.

This chain joins TRBV10-3 and TRBJ2-7, with 10 nucleotides matching TRBD1. This CDR3 comprises 14 residues. Germline V CDR1 and CDR2: ENHRY, SYGVKD. V trimming: 8 bases; J trimming: 1 base; junction bases outside the gene matches: 5. The CDR3 loop reads CAIPGGQGSYEQYF. CDR3 nucleotides: TGTGCCATCCCGGGGGGACAGGGGTCCTACGAGCAGTACTTC.

This clonotype has just a few counts. The chain links TRBV5-1 to TRBJ1-4, with a possible D match to TRBD1 (5 bases). CDR1 is SGHRS, CDR2 YFSETQ, per germline. V lost 2 bases to trimming and J lost 5 bases, with 10 bases between them. The CDR3 is 14 amino acids. DNA for the CDR3: TGCGCCAGCAGCTTCGACCCAGGGAATGAAAAACTGTTTTTT. Translating gives CASSFDPGNEKLFF. The entire variable domain, with the rest obtained from reference TRBV5-1 and TRBJ1-4, is as follows: KAGVTQTPRYLIKTRGQQVTLSCSPISGHRSVSWYQQTPGQGLQFLFEYFSETQRNKGNFPGRFSGRQFSNSRSEMNVSTLELGDSALYLCASSFDPGNEKLFFGSGTQLSVL.

This clonotype has only a few counts. V is TRBV6-6 and J is TRBJ2-5; the D gene is possibly TRBD1 (5 bases). The germline CDR1 and CDR2 sequences are MNHNY and SVGAGI (reference sequence). This CDR3 has 13 amino acids. Trimming took off 5 bases at V and 5 bases at J, with 12 bases between the two ends. The DNA of the CDR3 is TGTGCCAGCAGTCCTCAGGGATATGAGACCCAGTACTTC. This encodes CASSPQGYETQYF.

This clonotype came up many times. The rearrangement joins TRBV5-1 to TRBJ1-1; possible D gene TRBD1, 5 bases. CDR3 length equals 15 residues. The V end lost 2 bases, the J end lost 3 bases, and 14 bases lay between the germline ends. Looked up from germline, CDR1 is SGHRS and CDR2 is YFSETQ. The CDR3 sequence: CASSFPGLRDTEAFF. The CDR3 coding sequence is TGCGCCAGCAGCTTTCCAGGGTTAAGAGACACTGAAGCTTTCTTT.

This clonotype was picked up many times. Its ends do not fully match the called genes, so a read error is possible. This chain uses TRBV5-1 with TRBJ2-3; D call uncertain. CDR3 length: 13 amino acids. Looked up from germline, CDR1 is SGHRS and CDR2 is YFSETQ. The CDR3 sequence is CASSLFLTDTQYF. The DNA for the CDR3 is TGTGCCAGCAGCTTGTTTTTAACAGATACGCAGTATTTT.